This entry lists 30 T cell receptor beta chains sequenced from one sample in a study of T cells in localized non-small cell lung cancer. Using immunoSEQ multiplex PCR, the repertoire was profiled, and TCRdb retains in-frame clones only, with some absent. The sample consists of 40,000 to 60,000 clones, approximately 81% of them appearing once. The material sequenced was peripheral blood mononuclear cells, taken before any cancer treatment. The origin of the receptors is a man between 40 and 70 years old with stage III lung adenocarcinoma.

The chain's CDR3 is CASSAPFLGGRNYGYTF. DNA of the CDR3: TGTGCCAGCAGTGCCCCCTTCCTCGGGGGCCGGAACTATGGCTACACCTTC. This chain joins TRBV25-1 and TRBJ1-2; TRBD1 is a possible D gene (6 bases). V lost 4 bases to trimming and J lost 2 bases, with 20 bases between them. This CDR3 has 17 residues. Germline lookup yields CDR1 MGHDK and CDR2 SYGVNS.

This clone showed up many times. Additional DNA sequences in this sample encode the identical CDR3. The genes are TRBV9 and TRBJ2-3; tentative D call: TRBD2 (6 bases). Germline CDR1 reads SGDLS; CDR2 reads YYNGEE. Trimming pared 0 bases from V and 5 bases from J, leaving 10 bases between. This CDR3 region has 14 residues. The CDR3, as DNA: TGTGCCAGCAGCGTAGTATCCGGGGGAGATACGCAGTATTTT. It specifies CASSVVSGGDTQYF.

The chain joins TRBV5-1 to TRBJ2-3; 9 bases map to TRBD2. The CDR3 is made up of 15 amino acids. Trimming cost V 2 bases and J 1 base; bases outside gene matches: 2. Per germline, CDR1 SGHRS and CDR2 YFSETQ. The CDR3 spells CASSFSGGGTDTQYF. As DNA, the CDR3 is TGCGCCAGCAGCTTTAGCGGGGGAGGCACAGATACGCAGTATTTT.

V and J are TRBV4-1 and TRBJ2-7, with D uncertain. Trimming left V 0 bases short and J 4 bases short, with 16 bases between. Germline CDR1 is MGHRA and CDR2 is YSYEKL. The CDR3 length is 16 residues. The CDR3 coding sequence is TGCGCCAGCAGCCAAGATATAAATACGGCCGATTACGAGCAGTACTTC. Its protein is CASSQDINTADYEQYF.

This chain connects TRBV5-6 to TRBJ1-5; tentatively, D is TRBD1 (5 bases). This CDR3 has 13 amino acids. Between the trimmed V and J ends, which lost 2 bases and 6 bases, there was a span of 9 bases. Germline V gives CDR1 SGHDT, CDR2 YYEEEE. The CDR3 reads CASSLGGTQPQHF. The DNA of the CDR3 is TGTGCCAGCAGCTTAGGAGGGACTCAGCCCCAGCATTTT.

This clone turned up a few times. The gene calls are TRBV7-2 and TRBJ1-1; D not certain. The CDR3 runs to 11 residues. CDR1 SGHTA and CDR2 FQGNSA come from the germline V gene. V was cut by 2 bases and J by 8 bases, with 6 bases left in between. CDR3 bases: TGTGCCAGCAGCTTAAAAACAGAAGCTTTCTTT. It encodes CASSLKTEAFF.

This sequence joins TRBV27 and TRBJ2-3; 12 bases fit TRBD2. Germline assignment: CDR1 MNHEY and CDR2 SMNVEV (reference sequence). The CDR3 runs to 17 residues. With 5 bases clipped from V and 1 base from J, the junction kept 7 bases outside the gene matches. CDR3 nucleotides: TGTGCCAGCAGTCCCCGGACTAGCGGGGTTGGCACAGATACGCAGTATTTT. It codes for CASSPRTSGVGTDTQYF.

V usage is TRBV7-6 and J usage is TRBJ2-7, with 7 positions matching TRBD1. This CDR3 spans 15 amino acids. The V gene's germline CDR1 is SGHVS and CDR2 FNYEAQ. The V gene end was trimmed by 5 bases and the J gene end by 7 bases; junction bases not matched to a gene: 14. CDR3 loop: CASSLTTGLRREQYF. Written as DNA, the CDR3 is TGTGCCAGCAGCCTAACGACAGGGCTCAGGAGGGAGCAGTACTTC.

The count of this clone is one. The chain has TRBV5-5 and TRBJ2-5; D is unresolved. The germline CDR1 and CDR2 sequences are SGHKS and YYEKEE (reference sequence). CDR3 length: 16 amino acids. Trimming took off 1 base at V and 5 bases at J, with 18 bases between the two ends. In nucleotides, the CDR3 is TGTGCCAGCAGCTTGTATTTTGGGCAGCCCGGTGAGACCCAGTACTTC. It is translated as CASSLYFGQPGETQYF.

The chain carries TRBV4-1 and TRBJ2-2; 9 nucleotides line up with TRBD2. The CDR3 is 18 residues long. Germline CDR1 is MGHRA and CDR2 is YSYEKL. The V segment lost 3 bases and the J segment 3 bases; nucleotides outside the gene matches: 11. The CDR3 nucleotides read TGCGCCAGCAGCCAGGCGACTAGCGGCGACACTTACACCGGGGAGCTGTTTTTT. Encoded protein: CASSQATSGDTYTGELFF.

The chain joins TRBV5-1 to TRBJ2-7; TRBD2 aligns across 9 bases. Per the germline V gene, CDR1 is SGHRS and CDR2 is YFSETQ. CDR3 length equals 16 residues. The V and J ends lost 2 bases and 3 bases, in that order; junction bases with no gene match: 9. The CDR3 nucleotides read TGCGCCAGCAGCTTAGGGCTAGCGGGGACCCGCTACGAGCAGTACTTC. This sequence encodes CASSLGLAGTRYEQYF.

On this clone: This specimen includes other DNA sequences encoding the same CDR3. The gene calls are TRBV10-3 and TRBJ1-2; D is uncertain. CDR1 is ENHRY, CDR2 SYGVKD, per germline. The CDR3 extends over 14 amino acids. The V end lost 2 bases, the J end lost 1 base, and 8 bases lay between the germline ends. CDR3 loop: CAISEAGSNYGYTF. Written as DNA, the CDR3 is TGTGCCATCAGTGAGGCAGGCAGTAACTATGGCTACACCTTC.

V usage is TRBV27 and J usage is TRBJ1-1; D not certain. V lost 2 bases and J lost 5, with 15 bases in between. CDR3 length equals 15 residues. Per the germline V gene, CDR1 is MNHEY and CDR2 is SMNVEV (reference sequence). The CDR3 DNA is TGTGCCAGCAGTTTAACGCGAGATTGGAAAACTGAAGCTTTCTTT. Translating it yields CASSLTRDWKTEAFF.

This clone was detected only a few times. The chain joins TRBV7-2 to TRBJ2-5; TRBD2 aligns across 7 bases. The CDR3 has 13 amino acids. CDR1 and CDR2 (germline): SGHTA, FQGNSA. J gave up 7 bases and V 5 bases, and 7 bases lay outside the gene matches. As DNA, the CDR3 is TGTGCCAGCAGCCCTATTGGGGGGGGGACCCAGTACTTC. This translates into CASSPIGGGTQYF.

The chain recombines TRBV19 with TRBJ2-1; perhaps TRBD2 as D (5 bases). V dropped 2 bases and J dropped 10 bases, with 21 bases sitting between them. The CDR3 spans 16 residues. Germline lookup yields CDR1 LNHDA and CDR2 SQIVND (reference sequence). DNA for the CDR3: TGTGCCAGTAGTATAACTAGTAGGCCCCTGAGAGAAGAGCAGTTCTTC. Amino acid sequence: CASSITSRPLREEQFF.

The chain combines TRBV6-6 with TRBJ2-7; TRBD1 agrees at 9 bases. Germline trimming cut 3 bases from V and 7 bases from J; bases unmatched to any gene: 10. Germline loops: CDR1 MNHNY, CDR2 SVGAGI (reference sequence). The CDR3 loop spans 15 amino acids. CDR3 DNA sequence: TGTGCCAGCAGTTATGGGGGACAGGGAGCGGGGGAGCAGTACTTC. It yields the protein CASSYGGQGAGEQYF.

This clone was seen once. This rearrangement joins TRBV19 to TRBJ2-3; TRBD2 is a possible D gene (6 bases). Germline loops: CDR1 LNHDA, CDR2 SQIVND (reference sequence). CDR3 length equals 13 residues. Trimming took 5 bases from V and 5 from J, leaving 11 bases between them. The CDR3 region is CASSPLARDTQYF. As DNA, the CDR3 is TGTGCCAGTAGTCCCCTAGCGAGAGATACGCAGTATTTT.

CDR3 sequence reads: CASSVADGNTIYF. The CDR3 region has the DNA TGTGCCAGCAGCGTTGCCGATGGAAACACCATATATTTT. This chain uses TRBV9 with TRBJ1-3, with D hard to call. Germline CDR1 is SGDLS and CDR2 is YYNGEE. CDR3 size: 13 residues. Trimming left V 2 bases short and J 3 bases short, with 6 bases between.

The chain has TRBV6-4 and TRBJ2-3; D not certain. The CDR3 totals 13 residues. Trimming left V 5 bases short and J 2 bases short, with 8 bases between. Germline V gives CDR1 MRHNA, CDR2 SNTAGT. CDR3: CASSPGFTDTQYF. As DNA, the CDR3 is TGTGCCAGCAGTCCTGGGTTCACAGATACGCAGTATTTT.

This rearrangement joins TRBV21-1 to TRBJ2-7; TRBD1 is the table's D call, not checked against the DNA. TRBV21-1 is designated a pseudogene. The CDR3 consists of 17 residues. CDR3 DNA: TGTGCCAGCAGCAGTGGACTGGGACAGCTTACCGTATACGAGCAGTACTTC. Translation gives CASSSGLGQLTVYEQYF.

V usage is TRBV2 and J usage is TRBJ2-3; 8 nucleotides agree with TRBD1. The CDR3 has 16 residues. From germline, CDR1 is SNHLY and CDR2 FYNNEI. V lost 4 bases and J lost 0; bases outside the gene matches: 6. The CDR3 sequence is CASSAGQGRSTDTQYF. The CDR3 region has the DNA TGTGCCAGCAGTGCTGGACAGGGTCGGAGCACAGATACGCAGTATTTT.

The chain is built from TRBV2 and TRBJ1-1, with 7 bases identical to TRBD1. The J segment lost 1 base and the V segment lost 6 bases, leaving 8 bases of the junction unmatched. This CDR3 has 15 residues. CDR1 is SNHLY, CDR2 FYNNEI, per germline. CDR3 sequence (DNA): TGTGCCAGCAGGGGTGGACAGGACGCGAACACTGAAGCTTTCTTT. Translating gives CASRGGQDANTEAFF.

J is TRBJ2-7 and V is TRBV5-6; 12 bases line up with TRBD1. The V gene's germline CDR1 is SGHDT and CDR2 YYEEEE. The ends lost 1 base at V and 7 bases at J; junction bases unmatched: 9. The CDR3 length is 16 residues. CDR3 residues: CASSLSIGTGGSEQYF. CDR3 DNA sequence: TGTGCCAGCAGCTTGTCGATAGGGACAGGGGGCAGTGAGCAGTACTTC.

This chain uses TRBV4-1 with TRBJ2-7; weak D call: TRBD2 (5 bases). Between the trimmed V and J ends, which lost 4 bases and 4 bases, there was a span of 11 bases. Germline CDR1 is MGHRA and CDR2 is YSYEKL. The CDR3 has 13 amino acids. This CDR3 reads CASSPVGGYEQYF. DNA of the CDR3: TGCGCCAGCAGCCCCGTAGGAGGATACGAGCAGTACTTC.

The genes are TRBV11-1 and TRBJ1-4; 9 nucleotides align to TRBD1. V trimming: 5 bases; J trimming: 8 bases; junction bases outside the gene matches: 6. Germline V gene lookup returns CDR1 SGHAT and CDR2 FQDESV (reference sequence). This CDR3 has 14 residues. CDR3 DNA: TGTGCCAGCAGCCGGACAGGGGAGGACGAAAAACTGTTTTTT. Encoded protein: CASSRTGEDEKLFF.

The V gene is TRBV7-9, the J gene TRBJ2-3; 8 nucleotides match TRBD1. The CDR3 consists of 15 residues. V shed 1 base, J shed 3 bases, and the junction held 3 bases outside the gene matches. Germline CDR1 SEHNR, CDR2 FQNEAQ (reference sequence). CDR3 in amino acids: CASSLGQGATDTQYF. DNA for the CDR3: TGTGCCAGCAGCTTAGGTCAGGGGGCTACAGATACGCAGTATTTT.

For the CDR3, the DNA is TGTGCCAGCAGCAAAGAGGTGCCGGCAGGGTCTAACTATGGCTACACCTTC. Protein: CASSKEVPAGSNYGYTF. This rearrangement joins TRBV21-1 to TRBJ1-2; the table's D call, TRBD1, has no DNA check behind it. TRBV21-1 is designated a pseudogene. The CDR3 is 17 amino acids.

This clone was seen a few times. This chain connects TRBV5-1 to TRBJ1-1, with TRBD1 as a possible D gene (5 bases). Germline CDR1 and CDR2: SGHRS and YFSETQ. Deletions cut 0 bases from V and 6 bases from J, with 15 bases between. CDR3 size: 15 residues. The CDR3 DNA follows: TGCGCCAGCAGCTTGGTGGTGCAGGGTACAGCTGAAGCTTTCTTT. This translates into CASSLVVQGTAEAFF.

The CDR3 nucleotides are TGTGCCTGGAGTGGGGGGGGCTTCGGCTTTGGGACCCACAATGAGCAGTTCTTC. Its protein is CAWSGGGFGFGTHNEQFF. V usage is TRBV30 and J usage is TRBJ2-1; possible D gene TRBD2, 7 bases. V was pared by 1 base and J by 5 bases, with 24 bases between. Germline-derived CDR1 and CDR2 are GTSNPN and SVGIG (reference sequence). The CDR3 covers 18 residues.

The chain recombines TRBV6-6 with TRBJ2-2, with D uncertain. The V end was cut by 2 bases, the J end by 1 base, with 8 bases between. Germline values: CDR1 MNHNY, CDR2 SVGAGI (reference sequence). CDR3 length equals 15 residues. This CDR3 is CASSYARQNTGELFF. Written as DNA, the CDR3 is TGTGCCAGCAGTTACGCTCGACAGAACACCGGGGAGCTGTTTTTT.